One sample yielded the 30 T cell receptor beta chains listed below, sequenced in a study of blood T cell repertoires in COVID-19. This table comes from immunoSEQ multiplex PCR, and its TCRdb copy is limited to in-frame clones, with some not included. The sample contains just under 65,000 clones, 65% to 90% of which appear only once. Sequencing was performed on peripheral blood. Every receptor here comes from a man between 40 and 49 years old with acute or convalescent COVID-19.

The rearrangement links TRBV5-1 to TRBJ1-5; D remains unclear. The CDR3 spans 13 residues. The V gene lost 2 bases and the J gene lost 4 bases, with 7 bases spanning the gap. The V gene's germline CDR1 is SGHRS and CDR2 YFSETQ. The CDR3 nucleotides read TGCGCCAGCAGCTTCGGAGCGAATCAGCCCCAGCATTTT. Translation: CASSFGANQPQHF.

The rearrangement uses TRBV12-3 or TRBV12-4 and TRBJ1-6; D unresolved. This CDR3 is 13 amino acids long. V lost 7 bases, J lost 6 bases, and 10 bases lay in between. CDR3 region: CASTGSVNSPLHF. The CDR3 DNA reads as TGTGCCAGCACGGGGAGTGTTAATTCACCCCTCCACTTT.

This clone was picked up one time. The genes are TRBV5-1 and TRBJ2-5; 9 nucleotides match TRBD2. This CDR3 is built from 15 residues. Germline V gene sequence: CDR1 SGHRS, CDR2 YFSETQ. V lost 4 bases to trimming and J lost 0 bases; unmatched junction nucleotides: 4. Written as DNA, the CDR3 is TGCGCCAGCAGCGGGACTAGCATGTACCAAGAGACCCAGTACTTC. Translating gives CASSGTSMYQETQYF. The full variable domain, completed using reference TRBV5-1 and TRBJ2-5, is KAGVTQTPRYLIKTRGQQVTLSCSPISGHRSVSWYQQTPGQGLQFLFEYFSETQRNKGNFPGRFSGRQFSNSRSEMNVSTLELGDSALYLCASSGTSMYQETQYFGPGTRLLVL.

The chain employs TRBV6-6 and TRBJ2-7; 11 bases align to TRBD1. The CDR3 runs 16 residues. The V segment lost 6 bases and the J segment 6 bases; nucleotides outside the gene matches: 13. Germline CDR1 and CDR2: MNHNY and SVGAGI (reference sequence). CDR3 nucleotide sequence: TGTGCCAGCAGAAAACAAGGACAGGGGGCGCGTTCCGAGCAGTACTTC. Residues: CASRKQGQGARSEQYF.

The V and J genes are TRBV5-1 and TRBJ1-1; D is ambiguous. CDR3 length: 14 amino acids. Trimming removed 3 bases from V and 0 bases from J, with 9 bases in between. The V gene's germline CDR1 is SGHRS and CDR2 YFSETQ. CDR3 sequence reads: CASSSNTVNTEAFF. The CDR3 DNA sequence: TGCGCCAGCAGCTCCAATACAGTGAACACTGAAGCTTTCTTT.

The genes are TRBV7-3 and TRBJ2-5; perhaps TRBD2 as D (6 bases). CDR3 length: 15 residues. V shed 3 bases and J shed 4 bases, with 15 bases lying between them. The V gene's germline CDR1 is SGHTA and CDR2 FQGTGA. The CDR3 protein is CASSLAGLATETQYF. The CDR3 nucleotides read TGTGCCAGCAGCTTGGCGGGGTTAGCAACAGAGACCCAGTACTTC.

The CDR3 spells CASSMRGLADYNEQFF. CDR3 nucleotides: TGTGCCAGTAGTATGAGGGGACTAGCGGATTACAATGAGCAGTTCTTC. The V call is TRBV19, the J call TRBJ2-1, with 11 positions matching TRBD2. The germline CDR1 and CDR2 sequences are LNHDA and SQIVND (reference sequence). V was clipped by 3 bases and J by 4 bases; unmatched bases: 5. CDR3 size: 16 residues.

The sample holds a few counts of this clone. The rearrangement uses TRBV14 and TRBJ2-1; 7 nucleotides align to TRBD2. Looked up from germline, CDR1 is SGHDN and CDR2 is FVKESK. With 3 bases clipped from V and 1 base from J, the junction kept 3 bases outside the gene matches. This CDR3 comprises 15 residues. The CDR3 DNA follows: TGTGCCAGCAGCCAGGCGGGGGATTCCTACAATGAGCAGTTCTTC. Translated, it gives CASSQAGDSYNEQFF.

The gene calls are TRBV30 and TRBJ1-5; 8 positions agree with TRBD1. The ends lost 1 base at V and 3 bases at J; junction bases unmatched: 2. The germline CDR1 and CDR2 sequences are GTSNPN and SVGIG (reference sequence). This CDR3 has 14 amino acids. The CDR3 DNA follows: TGTGCCTGGAGTGGGACAGGGTTCAATCAGCCCCAGCATTTT. Translated, it gives CAWSGTGFNQPQHF.

The chain has TRBV10-1 and TRBJ1-1; D remains ambiguous. Trimming pared 2 bases from V and 3 bases from J, leaving 7 bases between. The CDR3 is 13 residues long. Germline V gives CDR1 WNHNN, CDR2 SYGVQD (reference sequence). CDR3 nucleotide sequence: TGCGCCAGCAGTGAGACGGGAGACACTGAAGCTTTCTTT. Protein: CASSETGDTEAFF.

This chain connects TRBV9 to TRBJ2-3; 7 nucleotides match TRBD2. V was pared by 4 bases and J by 2 bases, with 13 bases of the junction left unmatched. This CDR3 spans 17 amino acids. Per germline, CDR1 SGDLS and CDR2 YYNGEE. The CDR3 sequence is CASSPNPLAAFTDTQYF. The CDR3 coding sequence is TGTGCCAGCAGCCCAAACCCTCTAGCGGCGTTCACAGATACGCAGTATTTT.

The chain combines TRBV11-3 with TRBJ2-1; D is perhaps TRBD1 (6 bases). V was clipped by 5 bases and J by 6 bases, with 14 bases between them. CDR1 SGHNT and CDR2 YENEEA come from the germline V gene. This CDR3 region has 14 residues. The CDR3 here is CASSLTRGINEQFF. The CDR3 DNA reads TGTGCCAGCAGCCTAACCAGGGGCATCAATGAGCAGTTCTTC.

CDR3 amino acids: CASSKLPVSLFF. CDR3 nucleotide sequence: TGTGCCAGCAGCAAACTCCCTGTATCACTGTTTTTT. The chain employs TRBV28 and TRBJ1-4; D unclear. CDR1 is MDHEN and CDR2 is SYDVKM in the germline V gene. The V end was cut by 6 bases, the J end by 13 bases, with 15 bases between. The CDR3 covers 12 residues.

The chain recombines TRBV6-5 with TRBJ1-1; D ambiguous. This CDR3 has 14 amino acids. Looked up from germline, CDR1 is MNHEY and CDR2 is SVGAGI. V lost 6 bases and J lost 4, with 15 bases in between. CDR3 DNA sequence: TGTGCCAGCAGCCGTCAGGAGGAAGGCACTGAAGCTTTCTTT. The encoded protein is CASSRQEEGTEAFF.

The V and J genes are TRBV5-6 and TRBJ1-5; D may be TRBD1 (6 bases). V was clipped by 0 bases and J by 6 bases, with 13 bases between them. Per germline, CDR1 SGHDT and CDR2 YYEEEE. The CDR3 sequence is 15 residues long. CDR3 in DNA: TGTGCCAGCAGCTTGGAACAGGGTAGACGTCAGCCCCAGCATTTT. This gives the protein CASSLEQGRRQPQHF.

The chain employs TRBV6-6 and TRBJ1-1; TRBD1 matches at 9 bases. The V gene's germline CDR1 is MNHNY and CDR2 SVGAGI (reference sequence). The V gene end was trimmed by 6 bases and the J gene end by 4 bases; junction bases not matched to a gene: 9. The CDR3 sequence is 15 residues long. Here the CDR3 DNA reads TGTGCCAGCAGCATACCGGGACAGGGAACCACTGAAGCTTTCTTT. Encoded protein: CASSIPGQGTTEAFF.

This clone was seen once. The rearrangement links TRBV24-1 to TRBJ2-5; unclear D gene. The CDR3 is made up of 16 amino acids. V gave up 0 bases and J gave up 0 bases, with 10 bases separating them. Germline values: CDR1 KGHDR, CDR2 SFDVKD. In DNA form, the CDR3 reads TGTGCCACCAGTGATTTGAACGAGCCGTACCAAGAGACCCAGTACTTC. Amino acids: CATSDLNEPYQETQYF.

This clone was observed a single time. This rearrangement joins TRBV6-1 to TRBJ1-5; D ambiguous. The CDR3 is made up of 15 amino acids. V was trimmed by 1 base and J by 6 bases, leaving 13 bases between them. The V gene's germline CDR1 is MNHNS and CDR2 SASEGT. The CDR3 nucleotides are TGTGCCAGCAGTGAAGGGTTTGGTGGGAGTCAGCCCCAGCATTTT. Protein: CASSEGFGGSQPQHF.

The chain uses TRBV29-1 and TRBJ1-1, with TRBD1 matching over 8 bases. Germline V gene sequence: CDR1 SQVTM, CDR2 ANQGSEA. CDR3 length: 13 residues. The V segment lost 5 bases and the J segment 7 bases; nucleotides outside the gene matches: 9. The CDR3 nucleotides read TGCAGCGTTCAGGACAGGGTTGATGGTGAAGCTTTCTTT. It yields the protein CSVQDRVDGEAFF. The whole variable domain, remainder taken from reference TRBV29-1 and TRBJ1-1, is SAVISQKPSRDICQRGTSLTIQCQVDSQVTMMFWYRQQPGQSLTLIATANQGSEATYESGFVIDKFPISRPNLTFSTLTVSNMSPEDSSIYLCSVQDRVDGEAFFGQGTRLTVV.

The chain couples TRBV25-1 to TRBJ1-3; the D gene is possibly TRBD1 (6 bases). Trimming stripped 9 bases from V and 5 bases from J, with 11 bases between. The CDR3 consists of 12 residues. Germline assignment: CDR1 MGHDK and CDR2 SYGVNS. CDR3 residues: CARPQGRNTIYF. Written as DNA, the CDR3 is TGTGCCAGACCACAGGGAAGAAACACCATATATTTT.

The V and J genes are TRBV7-9 and TRBJ2-3; 11 nucleotides agree with TRBD2. Germline V gene sequence: CDR1 SEHNR, CDR2 FQNEAQ (reference sequence). After removal of 8 bases from V and 2 bases from J, the junction contained 3 bases not matched to a gene. The CDR3 consists of 14 residues. DNA of the CDR3: TGTGCCAGCGGGACTAGCGGCAACACAGATACGCAGTATTTT. Its protein product is CASGTSGNTDTQYF.

The chain employs TRBV5-1 and TRBJ1-1; TRBD1 is a possible D gene (6 bases). The CDR3 runs 15 residues. Looked up from germline, CDR1 is SGHRS and CDR2 is YFSETQ. The V and J ends lost 4 bases and 2 bases respectively, with 15 bases between them. For the CDR3, the DNA is TGCGCCAGCAGCCCGATCGGTGGGACAAACACTGAAGCTTTCTTT. Encoded protein: CASSPIGGTNTEAFF.

The rearrangement joins TRBV18 to TRBJ2-2, with TRBD2 matching over 9 bases. In germline, CDR1 is KGHSH, CDR2 LQKENI. The CDR3 spans 18 residues. V shed 3 bases, J shed 3 bases, and the junction held 11 bases outside the gene matches. In DNA form, the CDR3 reads TGTGCCAGCTCACCGAGGGAAGTAGCGGGGGTCGACACCGGGGAGCTGTTTTTT. Residues: CASSPREVAGVDTGELFF.

J is TRBJ2-6 and V is TRBV3-1 (or the pseudogene TRBV3-2); unclear D gene. Deletions cut 4 bases from V and 0 bases from J, with 7 bases between. This CDR3 is built from 15 residues. Germline CDR1 and CDR2: LGHDT and YNNKEL (reference sequence). The CDR3 loop is CASSRGSSGANVLTF. DNA for the CDR3: TGTGCCAGCAGCCGAGGTTCCTCTGGGGCCAACGTCCTGACTTTC.

The V and J genes are TRBV2 and TRBJ2-7; 10 nucleotides match TRBD1. The CDR3 is 13 residues long. CDR1 SNHLY and CDR2 FYNNEI come from the germline V gene. The V gene end was trimmed by 6 bases and the J gene end by 6 bases; junction bases not matched to a gene: 5. The CDR3 DNA reads as TGTGCCAGCAGCGGGACAGGGGAGGCCGAGCAGTACTTC. Its protein product is CASSGTGEAEQYF. Using reference TRBV2 and TRBJ2-7 for the parts outside the CDR3, the full variable domain is EPEVTQTPSHQVTQMGQEVILRCVPISNHLYFYWYRQILGQKVEFLVSFYNNEISEKSEIFDDQFSVERPDGSNFTLKIRSTKLEDSAMYFCASSGTGEAEQYFGPGTRLTVT.

This clone was recorded only once. The V call is TRBV5-1, the J call TRBJ1-3; D is ambiguous. The CDR3 length is 16 residues. Germline-derived CDR1 and CDR2 are SGHRS and YFSETQ. The ends were cut back, 0 bases at V and 0 bases at J, with 10 bases in the middle. CDR3 nucleotides: TGCGCCAGCAGCTTGGCTGGGCAGAACTCTGGAAACACCATATATTTT. Protein: CASSLAGQNSGNTIYF. Combining the CDR3 with reference TRBV5-1 and TRBJ1-3 gives the whole variable domain KAGVTQTPRYLIKTRGQQVTLSCSPISGHRSVSWYQQTPGQGLQFLFEYFSETQRNKGNFPGRFSGRQFSNSRSEMNVSTLELGDSALYLCASSLAGQNSGNTIYFGEGSWLTVV.

The chain uses TRBV6-5 and TRBJ1-5, with D unresolved. Germline V gene data show CDR1 as MNHEY and CDR2 as SVGAGI. The V end lost 7 bases, the J end lost 0 bases, and 10 bases lay between the germline ends. The CDR3 length is 14 residues. The CDR3 region is CASMRDISNQPQHF. The CDR3 DNA reads TGTGCCAGCATGAGGGATATTAGCAATCAGCCCCAGCATTTT.

The V call is TRBV19, the J call TRBJ2-3; tentative D call: TRBD1 (6 bases). This CDR3 region has 14 residues. CDR1 is LNHDA, CDR2 SQIVND, per germline (reference sequence). Trimming pared 5 bases from V and 3 bases from J, leaving 12 bases between. The CDR3, as DNA: TGTGCCAGTAGTCCAACAGGGCGGACAGATACGCAGTATTTT. It yields the protein CASSPTGRTDTQYF.

J is TRBJ1-6 and V is TRBV3-1 (or the pseudogene TRBV3-2); D is undetermined. V was shortened by 6 bases and J by 10 bases, with 22 bases between the two germline ends. CDR1 and CDR2 from the germline V gene are LGHDT and YNNKEL (reference sequence). The CDR3 covers 16 residues. CDR3 in DNA: TGTGCCAGCAGTGACCCCTTGGGTCGCCCAGGATCACCCCTCCACTTT. Its protein is CASSDPLGRPGSPLHF.

This clone appeared a single time. CDR3 DNA: TGCGCCAGCAGTGATTCCCGAGGGACAGATACGCAGTATTTT. Amino acids: CASSDSRGTDTQYF. V and J are TRBV10-1 and TRBJ2-3; TRBD2 is a possible D gene (5 bases). This CDR3 has 14 residues. V was cut by 3 bases and J by 3 bases, with 10 bases left in between. Germline V gene sequence: CDR1 WNHNN, CDR2 SYGVQD (reference sequence).